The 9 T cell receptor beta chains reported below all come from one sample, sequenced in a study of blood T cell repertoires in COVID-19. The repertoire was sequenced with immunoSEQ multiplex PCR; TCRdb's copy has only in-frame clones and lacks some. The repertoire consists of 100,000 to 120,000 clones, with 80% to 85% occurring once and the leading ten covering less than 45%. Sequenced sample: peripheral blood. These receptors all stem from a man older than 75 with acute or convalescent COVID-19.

The CDR3 bases are TGTGCCAGCAGCCGCGGGCTATTCCGGGACAGCTCCTACGAGCAGTACTTC. This encodes CASSRGLFRDSSYEQYF. This chain links TRBV7-2 with TRBJ2-7; 7 bases line up with TRBD1. With 5 bases clipped from V and 0 bases from J, the junction kept 13 bases outside the gene matches. The germline gives CDR1 SGHTA, CDR2 FQGNSA. This CDR3 has 17 amino acids.

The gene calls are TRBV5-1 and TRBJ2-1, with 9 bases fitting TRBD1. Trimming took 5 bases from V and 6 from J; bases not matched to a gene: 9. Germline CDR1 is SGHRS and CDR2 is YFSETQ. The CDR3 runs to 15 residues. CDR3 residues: CASRTDRGVGNEQFF. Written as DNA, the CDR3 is TGCGCCAGCAGGACGGACAGGGGTGTCGGCAATGAGCAGTTCTTC.

DNA for the CDR3: TGTGCCACGGGGGGAGCAAACACCGGGGAGCTGTTTTTT. Its protein product is CATGGANTGELFF. This chain links TRBV10-3 with TRBJ2-2; TRBD2 matches at 7 bases. The CDR3 is 13 amino acids. The J segment lost 2 bases and the V segment lost 10 bases, leaving 4 bases of the junction unmatched. The germline V gene encodes CDR1 ENHRY and CDR2 SYGVKD.

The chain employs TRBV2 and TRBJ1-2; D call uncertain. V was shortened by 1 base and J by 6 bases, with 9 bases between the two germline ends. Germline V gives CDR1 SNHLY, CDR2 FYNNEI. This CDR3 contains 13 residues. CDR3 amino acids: CASSEGAWNGYTF. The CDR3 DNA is TGTGCCAGCAGTGAAGGGGCGTGGAATGGCTACACCTTC.

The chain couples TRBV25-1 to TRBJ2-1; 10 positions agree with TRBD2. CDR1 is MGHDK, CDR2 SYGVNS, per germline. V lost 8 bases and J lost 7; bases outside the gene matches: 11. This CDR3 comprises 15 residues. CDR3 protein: CASQNSGRIINEQFF. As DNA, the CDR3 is TGTGCCAGCCAGAATAGCGGGAGGATTATAAATGAGCAGTTCTTC. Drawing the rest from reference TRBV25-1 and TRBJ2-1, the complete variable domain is EADIYQTPRYLVIGTGKKITLECSQTMGHDKMYWYQQDPGMELHLIHYSYGVNSTEKGDLSSESTVSRIRTEHFPLTLESARPSHTSQYLCASQNSGRIINEQFFGPGTRLTVL.

CDR3 sequence (DNA): TGCGCCAGCACCCCGGACAGGGCTTATGAAAAACTGTTTTTT. Translation gives CASTPDRAYEKLFF. The chain joins TRBV5-1 to TRBJ1-4; 8 positions match TRBD1. The CDR3 has 14 amino acids. The junction had 7 bases not matched to a gene; V was cut back by 6 bases and J by 6 bases. Germline lookup yields CDR1 SGHRS and CDR2 YFSETQ. Together with reference TRBV5-1 and TRBJ1-4, the CDR3 gives the full variable domain: KAGVTQTPRYLIKTRGQQVTLSCSPISGHRSVSWYQQTPGQGLQFLFEYFSETQRNKGNFPGRFSGRQFSNSRSEMNVSTLELGDSALYLCASTPDRAYEKLFFGSGTQLSVL.

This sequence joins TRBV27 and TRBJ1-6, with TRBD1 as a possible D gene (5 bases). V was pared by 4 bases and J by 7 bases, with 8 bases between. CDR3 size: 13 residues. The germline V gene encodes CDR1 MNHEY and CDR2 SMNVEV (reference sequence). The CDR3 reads CASSSGHNSPLHF. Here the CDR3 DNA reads TGTGCCAGCAGTTCCGGACACAATTCACCCCTCCACTTT.

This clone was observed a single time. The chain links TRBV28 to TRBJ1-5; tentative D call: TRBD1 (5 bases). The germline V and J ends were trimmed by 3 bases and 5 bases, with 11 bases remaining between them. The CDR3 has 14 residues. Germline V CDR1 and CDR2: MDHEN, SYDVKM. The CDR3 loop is CASSFGAVDQPQHF. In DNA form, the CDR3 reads TGTGCCAGCAGTTTTGGGGCAGTGGATCAGCCCCAGCATTTT.

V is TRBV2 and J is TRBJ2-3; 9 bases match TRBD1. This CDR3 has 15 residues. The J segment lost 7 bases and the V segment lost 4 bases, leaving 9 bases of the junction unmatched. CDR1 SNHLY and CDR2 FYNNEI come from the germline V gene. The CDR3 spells CASSVDRGMINTQYF. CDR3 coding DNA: TGTGCCAGCAGTGTTGACAGGGGGATGATAAATACGCAGTATTTT.